Shown below are 30 T cell receptor beta chains from a single sample sequenced in a study of T-cell memory formation after mild COVID-19. MiXCR, applied by TCRdb to the 5' RACE reads, yields one record per CDR3 protein. The table shows 530,000 or so distinct CDR3 sequences, with roughly 17% occurring only once. What was sequenced was PBMCs or a T cell subset sorted from them (not recorded which). These receptor sequences come from an adult woman who had mild COVID-19 (a few samples of this study predate the infection). Cell type and time point are not known.

This sequence joins TRBV13 and TRBJ2-1, with no clear D. The V gene's germline CDR1 is PRHDT and CDR2 FYEKMQ (reference sequence). Deletions cut 3 bases from V and 4 bases from J, with 10 bases between. This CDR3 has 14 residues. CDR3 in DNA: TGTGCCAGCAGCTTCCCTGCGAAATACAATGAGCAGTTCTTC. It encodes CASSFPAKYNEQFF.

This clonotype was picked up a small number of times. This chain uses TRBV24-1 with TRBJ2-1; 15 bases line up with TRBD2. J lost 5 bases, V lost 3 bases, and 10 bases had no gene match. CDR3 length: 19 amino acids. The V gene's germline CDR1 is KGHDR and CDR2 SFDVKD. The CDR3 protein is CATSDRTSGRAGGDNEQFF. Written as DNA, the CDR3 is TGTGCCACCAGTGATCGGACTAGCGGGAGGGCCGGGGGAGACAATGAGCAGTTCTTC.

The chain joins TRBV10-3 to TRBJ2-7; D unresolved. Germline loops: CDR1 ENHRY, CDR2 SYGVKD. The CDR3 consists of 15 residues. The V and J ends lost 3 bases and 4 bases respectively, with 16 bases between them. CDR3 DNA sequence: TGTGCCATCAGTGACGGTGGTGGTAGCTGGTACGAGCAGTACTTC. Protein product: CAISDGGGSWYEQYF.

This clonotype was picked up one time. The chain joins TRBV4-1 to TRBJ2-1; 9 bases are a match to TRBD2. The CDR3 loop spans 14 amino acids. The germline V gene has CDR1 MGHRA and CDR2 YSYEKL. The junction had 2 bases not matched to a gene; V was cut back by 1 base and J by 7 bases. The CDR3 loop reads CASSQVLAGNEQFF. The CDR3 DNA follows: TGCGCCAGCAGCCAAGTTCTAGCGGGAAATGAGCAGTTCTTC.

This clonotype was counted a few times. CDR3 protein: CASSSGVTGELFF. Here the CDR3 DNA reads TGTGCCAGCAGCTCGGGGGTCACCGGGGAGCTGTTTTTT. The J gene is TRBJ2-2, the V gene TRBV5-4; tentative D call: TRBD2 (6 bases). Germline-derived CDR1 and CDR2 are SGHNT and YYREEE (reference sequence). The CDR3 is 13 amino acids. Trimming left V 3 bases short and J 4 bases short, with 7 bases between.

This clonotype was counted many times. This CDR3 is CASSLDRTNYGYTF. The CDR3 bases are TGTGCCAGCAGTTTGGACAGGACCAACTATGGCTACACCTTC. This chain uses TRBV27 with TRBJ1-2; 7 nucleotides align to TRBD1. The ends lost 3 bases at V and 2 bases at J; junction bases unmatched: 3. Germline V gene data show CDR1 as MNHEY and CDR2 as SMNVEV (reference sequence). The CDR3 totals 14 residues.

This clonotype was recorded a few times. V is TRBV2 and J is TRBJ2-7; TRBD2 matches 11 bases. The J segment lost 3 bases and the V segment lost 8 bases, leaving 6 bases of the junction unmatched. The germline V gene encodes CDR1 SNHLY and CDR2 FYNNEI. The CDR3 spans 14 residues. The CDR3 sequence: CASRQGTSGYEQYF. The CDR3 region has the DNA TGTGCCAGCCGGCAAGGGACTAGCGGCTACGAGCAGTACTTC.

This clonotype occurred a few times. The chain employs TRBV7-9 and TRBJ1-1, with D tentatively TRBD1 (6 bases). Trimming took off 6 bases at V and 2 bases at J, with 13 bases between the two ends. The CDR3 covers 14 residues. Germline CDR1 reads SEHNR; CDR2 reads FQNEAQ (reference sequence). CDR3 nucleotides: TGTGCCAGCAGTTCTCCGGGACAAAACACTGAAGCTTTCTTT. Translated, it gives CASSSPGQNTEAFF.

The chain combines TRBV5-6 with TRBJ2-1; 11 bases align to TRBD1. This CDR3 is built from 15 residues. With 3 bases clipped from V and 8 bases from J, the junction kept 7 bases outside the gene matches. Germline V CDR1 and CDR2: SGHDT, YYEEEE. The DNA for the CDR3 is TGTGCCAGCAGCTGGCCCGGACAGGGGGCCGATGAGCAGTTCTTC. This encodes CASSWPGQGADEQFF.

The chain is built from TRBV18 and TRBJ2-2, with D uncertain. The V end lost 4 bases, the J end lost 0 bases, and 12 bases lay between the germline ends. Germline V lookup: CDR1 KGHSH, CDR2 LQKENI. The CDR3 spans 16 residues. The CDR3: CASSQSRSPNTGELFF. CDR3 sequence (DNA): TGTGCCAGCTCACAGTCCCGGAGCCCGAACACCGGGGAGCTGTTTTTT. The variable domain in full, with the rest retrieved from reference TRBV18 and TRBJ2-2, is NAGVMQNPRHLVRRRGQEARLRCSPMKGHSHVYWYRQLPEEGLKFMVYLQKENIIDESGMPKERFSAEFPKEGPSILRIQQVVRGDSAAYFCASSQSRSPNTGELFFGEGSRLTVL.

This clonotype appeared a few times. The V call is TRBV5-5, the J call TRBJ2-7; tentative D call: TRBD2 (10 bases). Germline-derived CDR1 and CDR2 are SGHKS and YYEKEE (reference sequence). This CDR3 contains 20 residues. V was clipped by 7 bases and J by 3 bases, with 35 bases between them. Here the CDR3 reads CASPGQGEGLAARAGYEQYF. The CDR3 DNA reads as TGTGCCAGCCCGGGACAGGGTGAAGGACTAGCGGCTAGGGCAGGCTACGAGCAGTACTTC.

This clonotype was picked up a small number of times. The DNA for the CDR3 is TGCAGTGCTAGATATGTCGGGGCGCGGGGCTACACCTTC. Protein sequence: CSARYVGARGYTF. This chain uses TRBV20-1 with TRBJ1-2; weak D call: TRBD1 (5 bases). The V and J ends lost 2 bases and 8 bases respectively, with 15 bases between them. The CDR3 is 13 amino acids. Germline V gene data show CDR1 as DFQATT and CDR2 as SNEGSKA (reference sequence).

This clonotype was seen only a few times. V and J are TRBV5-5 and TRBJ2-5, with 8 bases identical to TRBD1. J was trimmed by 1 base and V by 2 bases; bases with no gene match: 4. CDR1 and CDR2 from the germline V gene are SGHKS and YYEKEE (reference sequence). This CDR3 spans 15 amino acids. The CDR3 coding sequence is TGTGCCAGCAGCTTTCGGACAGGGACCCAAGAGACCCAGTACTTC. Translated: CASSFRTGTQETQYF.

V gene TRBV5-4 combines with J gene TRBJ2-1, with 9 positions matching TRBD2. Germline V gene sequence: CDR1 SGHNT, CDR2 YYREEE (reference sequence). CDR3 length: 15 residues. J gave up 5 bases and V 4 bases, and 7 bases lay outside the gene matches. Here the CDR3 reads CASSLAGLSDNEQFF. CDR3 in DNA: TGTGCCAGCAGCCTAGCGGGACTGTCCGACAATGAGCAGTTCTTC.

A few counts support this clonotype. The chain couples TRBV7-9 to TRBJ2-7; 9 nucleotides match TRBD1. Germline V gene lookup returns CDR1 SEHNR and CDR2 FQNEAQ (reference sequence). The V gene end was trimmed by 5 bases and the J gene end by 3 bases; junction bases not matched to a gene: 11. CDR3 length: 16 amino acids. The DNA of the CDR3 is TGTGCCAGCAGCCCAGGACAGGGGACGGATTACTACGAGCAGTACTTC. Its translation is CASSPGQGTDYYEQYF.

This clonotype came up many times. The V and J genes are TRBV7-8 and TRBJ2-7, with TRBD1 identical over 7 bases. V shed 5 bases and J 4 bases; nucleotides not matched to a gene: 8. Germline CDR1 SGHVS, CDR2 FQNEAQ. The CDR3 consists of 14 residues. CDR3 sequence reads: CASSPFSTGYEQYF. The CDR3 coding sequence is TGTGCCAGCAGCCCCTTCTCGACAGGGTACGAGCAGTACTTC.

This clonotype was counted between two and nine times. The chain carries TRBV21-1 and TRBJ2-6; TRBD1, as called in the table, went unchecked against the DNA. TRBV21-1 is marked as a pseudogene. This CDR3 has 14 amino acids. The CDR3 reads CVTGANSGANVLTF. The CDR3 DNA is TGTGTTACAGGGGCCAACTCTGGGGCCAACGTCCTGACTTTC.

There are a few counts of this clonotype. The genes are TRBV14 and TRBJ2-1; 7 positions agree with TRBD1. The CDR3 covers 16 residues. Germline lookup yields CDR1 SGHDN and CDR2 FVKESK. V shed 4 bases and J 3 bases; nucleotides not matched to a gene: 9. Written as DNA, the CDR3 is TGTGCCAGCAGCCTCCCTCGGGACAGAGGCTACAATGAGCAGTTCTTC. Protein: CASSLPRDRGYNEQFF.

In DNA, the CDR3 is TGTGCCAGCAGTTACAAGCCGGGACAGCTCTATGGCTACACCTTC. It is translated as CASSYKPGQLYGYTF. The V gene is TRBV6-2 or TRBV6-3, the J gene TRBJ1-2; 7 nucleotides align to TRBD1. The length of the CDR3 is 15 residues. The V and J ends lost 2 bases and 4 bases, in that order; junction bases with no gene match: 7. CDR1 and CDR2 (germline): MNHEY, SVGEGT.

The rearrangement joins TRBV7-6 to TRBJ2-5, with a possible D match to TRBD1 (6 bases). The germline V gene encodes CDR1 SGHVS and CDR2 FNYEAQ. V shed 5 bases and J shed 4 bases, with 14 bases lying between them. The CDR3 loop spans 14 amino acids. The CDR3 DNA sequence: TGTGCCAGCAGCCCCACAGGGTGGGGAGAGACCCAGTACTTC. Translating it yields CASSPTGWGETQYF.

This clonotype has at least ten counts. The chain uses TRBV23-1 and TRBJ2-4; tentatively, D is TRBD2 (6 bases). TRBV23-1 belongs to the ORF category, with a function that is uncertain. Trimming took 2 bases from V and 6 from J, leaving 8 bases between them. This CDR3 is built from 13 residues. CDR3 nucleotide sequence: TGCGCCAGCAGTCAAGGCGGGGTAAACATTCAGTACTTC. This encodes CASSQGGVNIQYF.

This clonotype was counted between two and nine times. The chain is built from TRBV12-3 or TRBV12-4 and TRBJ1-5; TRBD1 matches 8 bases. V shed 5 bases, J shed 10 bases, and the junction held 10 bases outside the gene matches. The CDR3 loop spans 14 amino acids. DNA for the CDR3: TGTGCCAGCAGTCCGACAGGGGACTTTAATCCCCAGCATTTT. Translation: CASSPTGDFNPQHF.

This clonotype has just a few counts. CDR3 region: CASSLAGLAGAQNEQFF. The CDR3 DNA follows: TGCGCCAGCAGCTTGGCGGGACTAGCGGGAGCGCAAAATGAGCAGTTCTTC. The rearrangement uses TRBV5-1 and TRBJ2-1, with 14 positions matching TRBD2. CDR1 and CDR2 (germline): SGHRS, YFSETQ. The CDR3 contains 17 residues. J lost 7 bases, V lost 0 bases, and 6 bases had no gene match.

This chain connects TRBV6-5 to TRBJ1-1; D gene uncertain. The length of the CDR3 is 14 residues. Germline CDR1 and CDR2: MNHEY and SVGAGI. V lost 5 bases and J lost 13, with 23 bases in between. For the CDR3, the DNA is TGTGCCAGCAGTGATTACTCGGGCACATCGGGAGGTTTCTTT. It codes for CASSDYSGTSGGFF.

The chain combines TRBV27 with TRBJ2-2; 11 bases are a match to TRBD1. The CDR3 length is 16 residues. Trimming removed 4 bases from V and 5 bases from J; junction bases left unmatched: 6. Germline assignment: CDR1 MNHEY and CDR2 SMNVEV (reference sequence). This CDR3 is CASSSPGQGETGELFF. The CDR3 DNA is TGTGCCAGCAGTTCTCCGGGACAGGGGGAAACCGGGGAGCTGTTTTTT.

This clonotype came up a few times. The V call is TRBV5-4, the J call TRBJ2-5, with 7 bases identical to TRBD2. This CDR3 has 14 residues. Germline assignment: CDR1 SGHNT and CDR2 YYREEE (reference sequence). Losses at the gene ends were 2 bases for V and 5 bases for J; bases not matched to a gene: 6. CDR3 sequence (DNA): TGTGCCAGCAGCTTTGGGAGGGATCGGGAGACCCAGTACTTC. It encodes CASSFGRDRETQYF. The full variable domain, its missing parts supplied by reference TRBV5-4 and TRBJ2-5, is ETGVTQSPTHLIKTRGQQVTLRCSSQSGHNTVSWYQQALGQGPQFIFQYYREEENGRGNFPPRFSGLQFPNYSSELNVNALELDDSALYLCASSFGRDRETQYFGPGTRLLVL.

This clonotype was seen at least ten times. The chain couples TRBV7-2 to TRBJ1-5; 9 positions match TRBD1. After removal of 5 bases from V and 4 bases from J, the junction contained 6 bases not matched to a gene. Germline V lookup: CDR1 SGHTA, CDR2 FQGNSA. The CDR3 consists of 15 residues. The CDR3, as DNA: TGTGCCAGCAGCCCTGGGACAGGGCGAAATCAGCCCCAGCATTTT. Protein sequence: CASSPGTGRNQPQHF.

In DNA, the CDR3 is TGTGCCAGCAGCCAAGACAAATGGGGAGACAGGAACACTGAAGCTTTCTTT. Encoded protein: CASSQDKWGDRNTEAFF. The chain employs TRBV3-1 and TRBJ1-1, with D possibly TRBD1 on 5 matching bases. This CDR3 has 17 residues. With 0 bases removed from V and 1 base from J, the gap between germline ends came to 15 bases. Germline CDR1 is LGHDT and CDR2 is YNNKEL (reference sequence).

This chain links TRBV6-5 with TRBJ1-6, with 7 positions matching TRBD1. This CDR3 comprises 14 residues. Germline loops: CDR1 MNHEY, CDR2 SVGAGI. The J segment lost 6 bases and the V segment lost 7 bases, leaving 6 bases of the junction unmatched. The CDR3 loop reads CASTQDRLNSPLHF. CDR3 sequence (DNA): TGTGCCAGCACCCAGGACAGGCTTAATTCACCCCTCCACTTT.

This clonotype was counted only a few times. The gene calls are TRBV19 and TRBJ2-1, with D perhaps being TRBD1 or TRBD2 (6 bases each). The V end lost 3 bases, the J end lost 7 bases, and 10 bases lay between the germline ends. CDR3 size: 13 residues. Germline V gene sequence: CDR1 LNHDA, CDR2 SQIVND (reference sequence). This CDR3 reads CASSMTGANEQFF. In DNA, the CDR3 is TGTGCCAGTAGTATGACGGGGGCTAATGAGCAGTTCTTC.